This entry is about one T cell receptor (beta chain). The sample belongs to a study of blood T cell repertoires in COVID-19. Study-wide context: The study drew acute and convalescent COVID-19 samples from the United States, Italy and Spain.

Looked up from germline, CDR1 is SGHAT and CDR2 is FQNNGV. V lost 4 bases to trimming and J lost 6 bases, with 13 bases between them. This CDR3 has 15 residues. In the study's own analysis: Estimation of nucleated cell counts relied on the amplification of reference gene primers. The table came from immunoSEQ multiplex PCR; TCRdb's copy has only in-frame clones and leaves some out. That table supplies the V and J calls and clone size; D and trimming were determined from the DNA. The table records more than 100,000 clones, about 87% of them present only once. The chain carries TRBV11-2 and TRBJ1-6, with D perhaps matching TRBD1 (5 bases). Material for sequencing was peripheral blood. The TCR comes from a woman aged 70-85 years with acute or convalescent COVID-19. CDR3: CASSYQGGSNSPLHF. The CDR3 coding sequence is TGTGCCAGCAGCTACCAGGGAGGGAGTAATTCACCCCTCCACTTT.